This TCR beta chain is from a study of cytomegalovirus exposure and HLA in healthy donors. Looking at the study overall: The same platform was used for the 90 to 150 validation repertoires and the approximately 670 first-cohort repertoires, a later analysis reported.

Study findings and constraints: As was reported, the classifier diagnosed cytomegalovirus status with high specificity and sensitivity.

The method was immunoSEQ multiplex PCR; TCRdb's version includes in-frame clones alone and lacks a portion of them. The sample includes approximately 150,000 clones, about 82% of them seen just once. The CDR3 has 14 amino acids. Germline CDR1 GTSNPN, CDR2 SVGIG (reference sequence). With 8 bases removed from V and 1 base from J, the gap between germline ends came to 17 bases. The table lists this clone with a few counts. Its antigen is undetermined. The genes are TRBV30 and TRBJ1-1; D is possibly TRBD1 (5 bases). The TCR sequence derives from a man aged 30-40 years in good health and CMV-seropositive. Specimen: PBMCs. This CDR3 reads CAGESRARNTEAFF. In DNA, the CDR3 is TGTGCCGGAGAAAGCAGGGCCAGGAACACTGAAGCTTTCTTT.